This T cell receptor beta chain is drawn from a study of cytomegalovirus exposure and HLA in healthy donors. Study-wide results and caveats: Reportedly, a later analysis found an Asian-associated ancestry cluster had fewer N-insertions than the roughly 700-donor mean. The likely explanation for a cluster of highly shared sequence variants was sequencing artifact. HLA alleles were associated with roughly 15,000 TCR beta sequences in a later analysis at 0.05 false discovery rate.

Deletions cut 7 bases from V and 3 bases from J, with 13 bases between. The V gene's germline CDR1 is MNHNY and CDR2 SVGAGI (reference sequence). There are 13 residues in the CDR3. A multiplex PCR was run with 60 Vbeta primers and 13 Jbeta primers. TCRdb's copy holds only in-frame clones and misses some; the assay was immunoSEQ multiplex PCR. The sample has some 130,000 clones; about three quarters are singletons. A word on this clone: Its antigen is currently unknown.

The sequence was obtained from a male donor in good health and CMV-seropositive. V usage is TRBV6-6 and J usage is TRBJ2-7; D is possibly TRBD2 (6 bases). What was sequenced was PBMCs. The DNA of the CDR3 is TGTGCCAGCAAAACCGGGGGTTTCTACGAGCAGTACTTC. This gives the protein CASKTGGFYEQYF.